The 30 T cell receptor beta chains below all came from one sample that was sequenced in a study of tissue T cells after allogeneic stem cell transplantation (dated by TCRdb to between 2021 and 2024). The receptor library was made with the immunoSEQ multiplex PCR assay. Not all clones reach the TCRdb copy of this immuneACCESS table, which keeps in-frame sequences only. Checked studies attribute under half of the gap to unresolved V genes and leave the rest unexplained. In this sample the table shows about 1,600 clones, over 40% of which occur a single time. The ten largest clonotypes hold roughly 36% of the sample. The time point label, read with the paper, signifies: mouse harvest day 14 after allogeneic transplant. Mouse grafts consisting of 10^7 T-cell-depleted bone marrow cells combined with 10^6 splenic CD5+ T cells were administered by tail vein injection. Input material: spleen. The receptors come from a female BALB/c mouse given C57BL/6 T cells with graft-versus-host disease after an allogeneic hematopoietic cell transplant.

This clone is medium-sized within its sample. Gene names and germline match the mouse. The read finishes 1 residue shy of the CDR3 end, and the germline J gene is used to complete it. The chain carries TRBV14 and TRBJ2-3; D gene unclear. The CDR3 is 13 residues long. The germline V and J ends were trimmed by 5 bases and 2 bases, with 9 bases remaining between them. CDR1 and CDR2 (germline): SGHDT, FRDEAV. CDR3 residues: CASRPDNAETLYF. CDR3 bases read: TGTGCCAGCAGACCCGACAATGCAGAAACGCTGTAT.

A note on this clone: All gene names here are mouse names. The sequence runs out 1 residue before the end of the CDR3; the remainder is reconstructed from the germline J gene. The V and J genes are TRBV5 and TRBJ1-1, with TRBD1 as a possible D gene (5 bases). CDR3 length: 12 amino acids. V gave up 0 bases and J gave up 10 bases, with 9 bases separating them. Germline assignment: CDR1 LGHNA and CDR2 YNLKQL (reference sequence). The part of the CDR3 DNA that was read is TGTGCCAGCAGCCAAGACAGGGCGGCAGTCTTC. It codes for CASSQDRAAVF. The full CDR3 sequence reads CASSQDRAAVFF.

Regarding this clone: Gene and germline names: mouse. The read ends 1 residue before the CDR3 terminus; that terminus is restored from the germline J gene. The rearrangement uses TRBV26 and TRBJ1-1; D is uncertain. V was trimmed by 3 bases and J by 1 base, leaving 3 bases between them. The CDR3 covers 12 residues. Per germline, CDR1 KGHPV and CDR2 FQNQEV (reference sequence). The chain's CDR3 is CASSLGNTEVFF. The sequenced CDR3 bases are TGTGCCAGCAGTCTCGGGAACACAGAAGTCTTC.

This clone has more than one count but fewer than ten. All gene names here are mouse names. The CDR3: CASSLYGGVEQYF. The sequenced part of the CDR3 DNA is TGTGCCAGCAGTCTGTATGGGGGGGTCGAACAGTAC. The chain combines TRBV26 with TRBJ2-7, with 8 positions matching TRBD2. The read finishes 1 residue shy of the CDR3 end, and the germline J gene is used to complete it. Losses at the gene ends were 1 base for V and 7 bases for J; bases not matched to a gene: 3. This CDR3 contains 13 residues. The germline gives CDR1 KGHPV, CDR2 FQNQEV (reference sequence).

Sample share makes this clone large. These gene names are mouse names. The read comes to an end 1 residue before the CDR3 does, leaving the germline J gene to fill in the end. The rearrangement links TRBV4 to TRBJ2-4, with 7 bases that match TRBD1. Trimming took 4 bases from V and 3 from J; bases not matched to a gene: 4. CDR1 LGHDT and CDR2 YNNKQL come from the germline V gene (reference sequence). The CDR3 is 14 residues long. CDR3 DNA, as far as it was read: TGTGCCAGCAGCTTCAGGGGGAGGCAAAACACCTTGTAC. This gives the protein CASSFRGRQNTLY. The entire CDR3 reads CASSFRGRQNTLYF.

This clone was counted between two and nine times. The listed genes are named as in mouse. The read comes to an end 1 residue before the CDR3 does, leaving the germline J gene to fill in the end. This chain connects TRBV12-2 to TRBJ2-7; D possibly corresponds to TRBD2 (6 bases). The CDR3 is 15 residues long. The V end lost 5 bases, the J end lost 0 bases, and 16 bases lay between the germline ends. Looked up from germline, CDR1 is SGHLS and CDR2 is HYDKME. Incomplete CDR3 DNA: TGTGCCAGCTTCGTCGGGGGGTCTAGCTCCTATGAACAGTAC. It yields the protein CASFVGGSSSYEQY. The CDR3 in its entirety is CASFVGGSSSYEQYF.

This clone came up a few times. Each gene name is a mouse one. The sequenced fragment ends 1 residue before the CDR3 boundary, so the rest is inferred from the germline J gene. The J gene is TRBJ1-3, the V gene TRBV12-2; perhaps TRBD1 as D (6 bases). V dropped 4 bases and J dropped 1 base, with 13 bases sitting between them. Germline-derived CDR1 and CDR2 are SGHLS and HYDKME. The CDR3 extends over 15 amino acids. The CDR3 reads CASSFGTISGNTLYF. The CDR3 DNA, read in part, is TGTGCCAGCTCCTTCGGGACAATCTCTGGAAATACGCTCTAT.

Concerning this clone itself: Gene and germline names: mouse. The CDR3 DNA, read in part, is TGTGCTAGCAGTCCCCAGGGCCATGAACAGTAC. This sequence encodes CASSPQGHEQY. The whole CDR3 protein reads CASSPQGHEQYF. This chain uses TRBV29 with TRBJ2-7; TRBD1 might be the D (5 bases). The read falls 1 residue short of the CDR3 end, and the missing part is taken from the germline J gene. V lost 5 bases and J 5 bases, leaving 10 bases between the germline ends. The CDR3 loop spans 12 amino acids. Germline V CDR1 and CDR2: MSHET, SYDVDS.

This clone appeared a single time. These gene names are mouse names. The read stops 1 residue short of the end of the CDR3; the missing end is completed from the germline J gene. This sequence joins TRBV1 and TRBJ2-4; D unclear. CDR3 length: 13 amino acids. Germline-derived CDR1 and CDR2 are NSQYPW and LRSPGD (reference sequence). Trimming took 0 bases from V and 4 from J, leaving 5 bases between them. The sequenced part of the CDR3 DNA is TGCACCTGCAGTGCAGATCACAAAAACACCTTGTAC. Encoded protein: CTCSADHKNTLY. The whole CDR3 protein is CTCSADHKNTLYF.

Details on this clone: These gene names are mouse names. The read is 1 residue too short to cover the CDR3 end, so that end is filled in from the germline J gene. The J gene is TRBJ1-4, the V gene TRBV2; 9 nucleotides line up with TRBD1. Trimming cost V 1 base and J 2 bases; bases outside gene matches: 2. The CDR3 is made up of 16 amino acids. The germline gives CDR1 LGHNA, CDR2 YSYQKL. The CDR3 protein is CASSQGGTGSNERLFF. Partial CDR3 DNA: TGTGCCAGCAGCCAAGGGGGGACAGGGTCCAACGAAAGATTATTT. The full variable domain, completed using reference TRBV2 and TRBJ1-4, is DPKIIQKPKYLVAVTGSEKILICEQYLGHNAMYWYRQSAKKPLEFMFSYSYQKLMDNQTASSRFQPQSSKKNHLDLQITALKPDDSATYFCASSQGGTGSNERLFFGHGTKLSVL.

Judged by abundance, this clone is large. Gene names and germline refer to mouse. The read comes to an end 1 residue before the CDR3 does, leaving the germline J gene to fill in the end. The J gene is TRBJ2-7, the V gene TRBV14; 11 bases align to TRBD2. V was pared by 4 bases and J by 3 bases, with 0 bases of the junction left unmatched. The germline CDR1 and CDR2 sequences are SGHDT and FRDEAV. CDR3 length equals 13 residues. CDR3 bases read: TGTGCCAGCAGTGGACTGGGGGGCTATGAACAGTAC. Translation: CASSGLGGYEQY. The whole CDR3 sequence is CASSGLGGYEQYF.

On this clone: Gene names refer to mouse genes. The read gets to within 1 residue of the CDR3 end, and the germline J gene fills in the rest. This rearrangement joins TRBV19 to TRBJ2-5; 10 bases line up with TRBD2. J lost 2 bases, V lost 0 bases, and 3 bases had no gene match. This CDR3 comprises 16 residues. Germline V CDR1 and CDR2: FNHDT, SITEND (reference sequence). CDR3 bases read: TGTGCCAGCAGTATAGGACTGGGGGGAGGCCAAGACACCCAGTAC. This translates into CASSIGLGGGQDTQY. The entire CDR3 protein is CASSIGLGGGQDTQYF.

Concerning this clone itself: Gene names refer to mouse genes. The missing CDR3 end, 1 residue past where the read stops, is filled in from the germline J gene. J is TRBJ2-7 and V is TRBV12-1, with 11 bases identical to TRBD2. This CDR3 region has 15 residues. Germline CDR1 SGHSN, CDR2 HYEKVE. V gave up 0 bases and J gave up 5 bases; unmatched junction bases: 5. The CDR3 sequence is CASSLELGGRDEQYF. The sequenced CDR3 bases are TGTGCCAGCTCTCTCGAACTGGGGGGGCGCGATGAACAGTAC.

A few counts support this clone. Mouse gene names and germline throughout. The CDR3 is cut off 1 residue early in the read; its end comes from the germline J gene. The chain recombines TRBV13-2 with TRBJ1-4; D not certain. The V end lost 5 bases, the J end lost 2 bases, and 7 bases lay between the germline ends. The germline V gene has CDR1 NNHNN and CDR2 SYGAGS (reference sequence). The CDR3 is 13 amino acids. CDR3 DNA (partial): TGTGCCAGCGGCCGACAATCCAACGAAAGATTATTT. Protein: CASGRQSNERLF. The complete CDR3 sequence is CASGRQSNERLFF.

About this clone: Gene names and germline match the mouse. The CDR3 end is not reached by the read, which stops 1 residue before it; the germline J gene fills it in. The V call is TRBV13-1, the J call TRBJ2-7; maybe TRBD1 (5 bases). Trimming cost V 0 bases and J 0 bases, with 10 bases left between them. Germline V gene sequence: CDR1 NSHNY, CDR2 SYGAGN. The CDR3 loop spans 15 amino acids. The CDR3 bases that were read are TGTGCCAGCAGTGATGTGGCAGGGCCCTCCTATGAACAGTAC. Its translation: CASSDVAGPSYEQY. The entire CDR3 protein is CASSDVAGPSYEQYF.

By sample fraction, this clone is medium-sized. Here the gene names and germline are mouse. The observed sequence ends 1 residue before the CDR3 terminus, with the missing tail filled in from the germline J gene. V is TRBV1 and J is TRBJ1-1; 9 bases match TRBD1. Germline V lookup: CDR1 NSQYPW, CDR2 LRSPGD (reference sequence). The CDR3 spans 14 residues. The J segment lost 1 base and the V segment lost 4 bases, leaving 1 base of the junction unmatched. The CDR3 loop reads CTCSVGQGNTEVFF. Incomplete CDR3 DNA: TGCACCTGCAGTGTGGGACAGGGAAACACAGAAGTCTTC.

Turning to this clone: This likely reflects a read error, since a far larger clone is one base away. Germline and genes: mouse. The sequence runs out 1 residue before the end of the CDR3; the remainder is reconstructed from the germline J gene. Different DNA sequences within this sample yield the same CDR3. The chain links TRBV29 to TRBJ2-7, with TRBD1 matching 10 bases. Germline lookup yields CDR1 MSHET and CDR2 SYDVDS. This CDR3 is built from 13 residues. Here the CDR3 reads CARSSGTGDEQYF. The sequenced CDR3 bases are TGTGCTCGCAGTTCAGGGACAGGGGACGAACAGTAC.

Comments on this clone: Germline and genes: mouse. The CDR3 extends 1 residue past the end of the read, so its final part is completed from the germline J gene. The J gene is TRBJ2-1, the V gene TRBV24; D gene unclear. The CDR3 covers 11 residues. CDR1 and CDR2 (germline): KGHTA, FRNEEI. V gave up 6 bases and J gave up 3 bases, with 3 bases separating them. The CDR3 DNA, read in part, is TGTGCCAGCAGCACCTATGCTGAGCAGTTC. Translated: CASSTYAEQF. The CDR3 in its entirety is CASSTYAEQFF.

For this clone: Mouse gene names and germline throughout. Read data end 1 residue before the CDR3 end; the end is taken from the germline J gene. V is TRBV26 and J is TRBJ2-2, with D possibly matching TRBD1 (6 bases). CDR3 size: 14 residues. Germline V lookup: CDR1 KGHPV, CDR2 FQNQEV (reference sequence). V was pared by 5 bases and J by 1 base, with 8 bases between. CDR3 DNA (partial): TGTGCCAGCAGTAGGGACAAAAACACCGGGCAGCTCTAC. As protein: CASSRDKNTGQLY. The full CDR3 sequence reads CASSRDKNTGQLYF.

A word on this clone: Mouse germline and gene names are used. Read sequence stops 1 residue before the CDR3 end, and the germline J gene provides the missing end. The chain links TRBV13-2 to TRBJ2-3; 11 nucleotides agree with TRBD2. Per germline, CDR1 NNHNN and CDR2 SYGAGS (reference sequence). This CDR3 spans 16 amino acids. V dropped 3 bases and J dropped 2; count of bases not matched to a gene: 5. The CDR3 region is CASGVLGGRAAETLYF. Partial CDR3 DNA: TGTGCCAGCGGTGTACTGGGGGGGCGAGCTGCAGAAACGCTGTAT.

This clone was counted a few times. Any gene name here is a mouse gene name. The read falls 1 residue short of the CDR3 end, and the missing part is taken from the germline J gene. The genes are TRBV26 and TRBJ2-1, with D unclear. Germline V gene sequence: CDR1 KGHPV, CDR2 FQNQEV (reference sequence). Trimming removed 0 bases at V and 8 bases at J, with 5 bases between. The length of the CDR3 is 12 residues. The CDR3 loop is CASSLSTTEQFF. The CDR3 DNA, read in part, is TGTGCCAGCAGTCTGTCCACAACTGAGCAGTTC.

Relative to its sample, this clone is large. Genes here carry mouse names. Read sequence stops 1 residue before the CDR3 end, and the germline J gene provides the missing end. This sequence joins TRBV29 and TRBJ2-7; TRBD2 matches at 8 bases. The length of the CDR3 is 13 residues. Trimming at V came to 6 bases and at J to 7 bases, leaving 8 bases not matched to a gene. CDR1 is MSHET, CDR2 SYDVDS, per germline. CDR3 DNA (partial): TGTGCTAGCAGCCCCGGGGGGGCGCGGGAACAGTAC. This sequence encodes CASSPGGAREQY. The full CDR3 reads CASSPGGAREQYF.

About this clone: The germline and genes are mouse ones. The read terminates 1 residue before the CDR3 end, so the remaining end is supplied by the germline J gene. The V and J genes are TRBV13-3 and TRBJ1-1; D is undetermined. The ends were cut back, 5 bases at V and 0 bases at J, with 2 bases in the middle. Germline V gene data show CDR1 as NNHDY and CDR2 as SYVADS. This CDR3 spans 11 amino acids. The CDR3 loop is CASRANTEVFF. The part of the CDR3 DNA that was read is TGTGCCAGCAGGGCAAACACAGAAGTCTTC.

This clone came up a few times. Gene labels here are mouse ones. The CDR3 extends 1 residue past the end of the read, so its final part is completed from the germline J gene. V gene TRBV3 combines with J gene TRBJ2-3; D gene uncertain. Looked up from germline, CDR1 is SNHLY and CDR2 is FYNGKV (reference sequence). Trimming pared 2 bases from V and 5 bases from J, leaving 2 bases between. This CDR3 has 11 amino acids. The CDR3 DNA, read in part, is TGTGCCAGCAGCTTAAGAGAAACGCTGTAT. Translating it yields CASSLRETLY. The complete CDR3 reads CASSLRETLYF.

The sample holds a few counts of this clone. Genes here carry mouse names. Read coverage stops 1 residue before the CDR3 terminus; the germline J gene supplies the remainder. The chain couples TRBV2 to TRBJ1-2; TRBD1 matches at 7 bases. V trimming: 0 bases; J trimming: 0 bases; junction bases outside the gene matches: 1. The CDR3 has 15 residues. Germline CDR1 and CDR2: LGHNA and YSYQKL. CDR3 DNA, as far as it was read: TGTGCCAGCAGCCAAGAAGACAGGGCAAACTCCGACTACACC. Translation: CASSQEDRANSDYT. The full CDR3 reads CASSQEDRANSDYTF.

By share of the sample, this clone is medium-sized. Gene names and germline refer to mouse. Read sequence stops 1 residue before the CDR3 end, and the germline J gene provides the missing end. The rearrangement joins TRBV1 to TRBJ1-1; D possibly corresponds to TRBD1 (5 bases). Germline values: CDR1 NSQYPW, CDR2 LRSPGD (reference sequence). The CDR3 totals 13 residues. Trimming removed 5 bases at V and 0 bases at J, with 7 bases between. The chain's CDR3 is CTCSPGQNTEVFF. CDR3 DNA, as far as it was read: TGCACCTGCAGTCCGGGACAGAACACAGAAGTCTTC. Filled out from reference TRBV1 and TRBJ1-1, the complete variable domain reads VTLLEQNPRWRLVPRGQAVNLRCILKNSQYPWMSWYQQDLQKQLQWLFTLRSPGDKEVKSLPGADYLATRVTDTELRLQVANMSQGRTLYCTCSPGQNTEVFFGKGTRLTVV.

This clone is classed as large. Mouse names are used for the genes. The CDR3: CASSSGQTEVFF. The sequenced part of the CDR3 DNA is TGTGCAAGCAGCTCGGGACAGACAGAAGTCTTC. This rearrangement joins TRBV16 to TRBJ1-1; 7 bases match TRBD1. The observed sequence ends 1 residue before the CDR3 terminus, with the missing tail filled in from the germline J gene. V was clipped by 4 bases and J by 5 bases; unmatched bases: 1. The CDR3 extends over 12 amino acids. Germline CDR1 is SGHSA and CDR2 is FRNQAP.

Remarks on this clone: The gene names given are mouse names. The CDR3 extends 1 residue past the end of the read, so its final part is completed from the germline J gene. V usage is TRBV16 and J usage is TRBJ2-1; D perhaps matches TRBD2 (7 bases). Trimming left V 4 bases short and J 3 bases short, with 13 bases between. Germline V gives CDR1 SGHSA, CDR2 FRNQAP. The CDR3 loop spans 15 amino acids. CDR3: CASSYPGGLYAEQFF. Incomplete CDR3 DNA: TGTGCAAGCAGCTACCCTGGGGGCCTCTATGCTGAGCAGTTC.

This clone was picked up a small number of times. The gene names here belong to mouse. The CDR3 end lies 1 residue beyond the end of the read and is filled in from the germline J gene. The chain combines TRBV3 with TRBJ2-1; 7 nucleotides agree with TRBD2. The CDR3 contains 14 residues. Trimming removed 2 bases from V and 4 bases from J; junction bases left unmatched: 2. CDR1 and CDR2 (germline): SNHLY, FYNGKV (reference sequence). This chain's CDR3 is CASSLIWGYAEQFF. The CDR3 DNA, read in part, is TGTGCCAGCAGCTTAATCTGGGGGTATGCTGAGCAGTTC. The full variable domain, with the rest looked up from reference TRBV3 and TRBJ2-1, is GPKVLQIPSHQIIDMGQMVTLNCDPVSNHLYFYWYKQILGQQMEFLVNFYNGKVMEKSKLFKDQFSVERPDGSYFTLKIQPTALEDSAVYFCASSLIWGYAEQFFGPGTRLTVL.

As concerns this clone: The gene names given are mouse names. Partial CDR3 DNA: TGTGCCAGCAGCCAAGATCTTGGCAGGGGGAACACAGAAGTCTTC. Amino acids: CASSQDLGRGNTEVF. The full CDR3 protein is CASSQDLGRGNTEVFF. The J gene is TRBJ1-1, the V gene TRBV5; possibly TRBD1 for D (6 bases). The CDR3 end is not reached by the read, which stops 1 residue before it; the germline J gene fills it in. Germline CDR1 LGHNA, CDR2 YNLKQL (reference sequence). The V gene lost 0 bases and the J gene lost 1 base, with 12 bases spanning the gap. The CDR3 is made up of 16 amino acids.